These T cell receptor beta chains were read from a single sample in a study of blood T cell repertoires in COVID-19. This table comes from immunoSEQ multiplex PCR, and its TCRdb copy is limited to in-frame clones, with some not included. Found here are around 75,000 clones, 84% of them singletons; the top ten hold 13%. What was sequenced was peripheral blood. The receptors were gathered from a man between 50 and 59 years old with COVID-19, enrolled during active disease. Each CDR3 is given with its conserved first and last residue. Each record gives: D gene, J gene, V gene, clone size, CDR3 protein, CDR3 DNA. A D gene is named only where the DNA matches it firmly. Clone size is stated in some rows and not others, as once, few, many or a class when expanded.

d_gene: -
j_gene: TRBJ1-2
v_gene: TRBV12-3/TRBV12-4
abundance: -
CDR3aa: CASRLGGNYGYTF
CDR3nt: TGTGCCAGCAGGCTGGGAGGGAACTATGGCTACACCTTC

d_gene: -
j_gene: TRBJ1-6
v_gene: TRBV2
abundance: -
CDR3aa: CASSEDPGSYNSPLHF
CDR3nt: TGTGCCAGCAGTGAAGACCCAGGGTCCTATAATTCACCCCTCCACTTT

d_gene: TRBD1
j_gene: TRBJ1-2
v_gene: TRBV18
abundance: -
CDR3aa: CASSPGQGNGYTF
CDR3nt: TGTGCCAGCTCACCCGGACAGGGGAATGGCTACACCTTC

d_gene: -
j_gene: TRBJ1-1
v_gene: TRBV28
abundance: -
CDR3aa: CASSPVVPGTEAFF
CDR3nt: TGTGCCAGCAGTCCGGTGGTCCCAGGCACTGAAGCTTTCTTT

d_gene: TRBD1
j_gene: TRBJ1-1
v_gene: TRBV7-9
abundance: -
CDR3aa: CASSLGQGALAFF
CDR3nt: TGTGCCAGCAGCTTGGGGCAGGGGGCTTTGGCTTTCTTT

d_gene: -
j_gene: TRBJ1-3
v_gene: TRBV6-5
abundance: -
CDR3aa: CASTRGYSSGNTIYF
CDR3nt: TGTGCCAGCACCAGGGGTTACAGCTCTGGAAACACCATATATTTT

d_gene: -
j_gene: TRBJ1-2
v_gene: TRBV18
abundance: -
CDR3aa: CASSPDTGNYGYTF
CDR3nt: TGTGCCAGCTCGCCCGATACAGGGAACTATGGCTACACCTTC

d_gene: -
j_gene: TRBJ2-1
v_gene: TRBV6-6
abundance: -
CDR3aa: CAIGAPARSNEQFF
CDR3nt: TGTGCCATTGGTGCACCCGCTAGGAGCAATGAGCAGTTCTTC

d_gene: -
j_gene: TRBJ1-2
v_gene: TRBV18
abundance: -
CDR3aa: CASSPEAGYYGYTF
CDR3nt: TGTGCCAGCTCACCAGAGGCTGGATACTATGGCTACACCTTC

d_gene: TRBD1
j_gene: TRBJ2-1
v_gene: TRBV9
abundance: few
CDR3aa: CASSASPTGSYNEQFF
CDR3nt: TGTGCCAGCAGCGCCTCCCCGACAGGGAGCTACAATGAGCAGTTCTTC

d_gene: -
j_gene: TRBJ1-1
v_gene: TRBV12-3/TRBV12-4
abundance: -
CDR3aa: CASSVNTEAFF
CDR3nt: TGTGCCAGCAGCGTGAACACTGAAGCTTTCTTT

d_gene: TRBD1
j_gene: TRBJ1-5
v_gene: TRBV2
abundance: -
CDR3aa: CASRGTEDQPQHF
CDR3nt: TGTGCCAGCAGGGGGACAGAGGATCAGCCCCAGCATTTT

d_gene: TRBD2
j_gene: TRBJ2-3
v_gene: TRBV27
abundance: -
CDR3aa: CASILTSGGATDTQYF
CDR3nt: TGTGCCAGCATCCTGACTAGCGGGGGGGCAACAGATACGCAGTATTTT

d_gene: TRBD2
j_gene: TRBJ2-1
v_gene: TRBV6-5
abundance: -
CDR3aa: CASKGGGFYNEQFF
CDR3nt: TGTGCCAGCAAAGGCGGGGGGTTCTACAATGAGCAGTTCTTC

d_gene: TRBD1
j_gene: TRBJ2-7
v_gene: TRBV27
abundance: -
CDR3aa: CASSFHSRDSGTYEQYF
CDR3nt: TGTGCCAGCAGTTTCCATTCCCGGGACAGCGGCACCTACGAGCAGTACTTC

d_gene: TRBD2
j_gene: TRBJ2-2
v_gene: TRBV7-9
abundance: -
CDR3aa: CASSLTSLGGLTGELFF
CDR3nt: TGTGCCAGCAGCCTGACTAGCTTAGGAGGCCTCACCGGGGAGCTGTTTTTT

d_gene: -
j_gene: TRBJ1-3
v_gene: TRBV9
abundance: -
CDR3aa: CASSPLGSTGNTIYF
CDR3nt: TGTGCCAGCAGCCCCCTCGGGAGTACTGGAAACACCATATATTTT

d_gene: -
j_gene: TRBJ1-4
v_gene: TRBV11-2
abundance: -
CDR3aa: CASSLVPGVVEKLFF
CDR3nt: TGTGCCAGCAGCTTAGTCCCAGGGGTGGTTGAAAAACTGTTTTTT

d_gene: -
j_gene: TRBJ1-5
v_gene: TRBV19
abundance: -
CDR3aa: CASRVGQGSGLNQPQHF
CDR3nt: TGTGCCAGTAGAGTAGGTCAGGGGAGCGGACTGAATCAGCCCCAGCATTTT

d_gene: TRBD1
j_gene: TRBJ1-2
v_gene: TRBV6-2/TRBV6-3
abundance: -
CDR3aa: CASSYPGQGGYGYTF
CDR3nt: TGTGCCAGCAGTTACCCGGGACAGGGTGGCTATGGCTACACCTTC

d_gene: -
j_gene: TRBJ1-2
v_gene: TRBV5-4
abundance: once
CDR3aa: CASSLDRGGWDGYTF
CDR3nt: TGTGCCAGCAGCTTGGACCGAGGGGGTTGGGATGGCTACACCTTC

d_gene: TRBD2
j_gene: TRBJ2-3
v_gene: TRBV7-2
abundance: -
CDR3aa: CASSLTLAGAGTDTQYF
CDR3nt: TGTGCCAGCAGCTTGACACTAGCGGGGGCCGGCACAGATACGCAGTATTTT

d_gene: -
j_gene: TRBJ1-6
v_gene: TRBV6-2/TRBV6-3
abundance: -
CDR3aa: CASSYLARSRTTGYNSPLHF
CDR3nt: TGTGCCAGCAGTTACTTGGCCCGTTCGCGAACGACAGGTTATAATTCACCCCTCCACTTT